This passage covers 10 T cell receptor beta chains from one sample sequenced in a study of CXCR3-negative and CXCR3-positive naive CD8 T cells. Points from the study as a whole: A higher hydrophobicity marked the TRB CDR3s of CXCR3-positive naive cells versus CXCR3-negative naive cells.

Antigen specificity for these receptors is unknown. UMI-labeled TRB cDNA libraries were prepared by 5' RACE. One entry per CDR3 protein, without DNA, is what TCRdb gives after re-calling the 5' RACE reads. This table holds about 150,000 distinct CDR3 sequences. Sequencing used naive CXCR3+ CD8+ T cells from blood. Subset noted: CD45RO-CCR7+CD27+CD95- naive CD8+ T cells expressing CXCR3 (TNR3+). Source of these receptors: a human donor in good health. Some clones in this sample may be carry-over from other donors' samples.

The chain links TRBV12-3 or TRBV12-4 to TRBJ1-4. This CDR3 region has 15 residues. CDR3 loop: CASSPEDYWDEKLFF.

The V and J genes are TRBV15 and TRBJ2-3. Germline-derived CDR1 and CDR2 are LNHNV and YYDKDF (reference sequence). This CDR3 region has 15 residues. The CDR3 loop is CATSSIRITTDTQYF.

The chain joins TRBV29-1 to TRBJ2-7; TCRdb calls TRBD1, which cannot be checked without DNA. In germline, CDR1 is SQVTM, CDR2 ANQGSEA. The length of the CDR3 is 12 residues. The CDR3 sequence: CSVVGTFYEQYF.

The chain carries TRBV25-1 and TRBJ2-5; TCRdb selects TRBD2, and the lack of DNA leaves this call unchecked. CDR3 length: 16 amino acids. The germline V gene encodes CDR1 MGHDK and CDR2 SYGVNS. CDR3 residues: CASSEILAGRQETQYF.

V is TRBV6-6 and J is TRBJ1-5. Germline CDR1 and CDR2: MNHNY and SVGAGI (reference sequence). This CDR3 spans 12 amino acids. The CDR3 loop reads CASSYGNQPQHF.

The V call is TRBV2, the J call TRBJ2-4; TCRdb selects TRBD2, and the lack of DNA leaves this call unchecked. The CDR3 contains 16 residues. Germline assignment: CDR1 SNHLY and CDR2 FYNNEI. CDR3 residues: CASSEEGPLAKNIQYF. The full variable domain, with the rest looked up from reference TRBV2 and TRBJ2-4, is EPEVTQTPSHQVTQMGQEVILRCVPISNHLYFYWYRQILGQKVEFLVSFYNNEISEKSEIFDDQFSVERPDGSNFTLKIRSTKLEDSAMYFCASSEEGPLAKNIQYFGAGTRLSVL.

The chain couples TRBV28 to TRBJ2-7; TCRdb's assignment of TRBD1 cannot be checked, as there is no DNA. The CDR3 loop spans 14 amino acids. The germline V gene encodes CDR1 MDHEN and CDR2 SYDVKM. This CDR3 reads CASSPVGGAYEQYF.

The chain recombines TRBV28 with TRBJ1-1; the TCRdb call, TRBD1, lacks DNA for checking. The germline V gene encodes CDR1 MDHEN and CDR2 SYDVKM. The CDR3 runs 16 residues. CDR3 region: CASSLAAGTMNTEAFF.

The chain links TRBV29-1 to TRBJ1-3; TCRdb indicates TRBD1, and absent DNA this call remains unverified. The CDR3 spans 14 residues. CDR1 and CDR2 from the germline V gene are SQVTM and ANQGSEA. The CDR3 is CSVTGSNRGNTIYF.

CDR3 loop: CASVGALRETQYF. V is TRBV12-3 or TRBV12-4 and J is TRBJ2-5; TCRdb's D call of TRBD1 is untestable without DNA. The CDR3 loop spans 13 amino acids.